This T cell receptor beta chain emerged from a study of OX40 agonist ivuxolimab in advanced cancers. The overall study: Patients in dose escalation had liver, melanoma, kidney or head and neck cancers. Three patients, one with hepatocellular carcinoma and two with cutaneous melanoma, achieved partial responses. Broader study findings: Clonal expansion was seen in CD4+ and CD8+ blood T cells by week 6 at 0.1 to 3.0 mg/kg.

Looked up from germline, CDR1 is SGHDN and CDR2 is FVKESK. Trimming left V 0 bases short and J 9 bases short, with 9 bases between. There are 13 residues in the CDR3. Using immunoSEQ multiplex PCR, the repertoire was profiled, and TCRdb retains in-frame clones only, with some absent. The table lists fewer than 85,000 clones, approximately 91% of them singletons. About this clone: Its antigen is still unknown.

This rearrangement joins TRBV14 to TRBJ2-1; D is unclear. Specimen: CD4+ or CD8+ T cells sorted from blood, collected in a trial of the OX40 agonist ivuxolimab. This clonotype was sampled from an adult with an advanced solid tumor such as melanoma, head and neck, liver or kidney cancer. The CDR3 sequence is CASSQDSAVEQFF. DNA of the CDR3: TGTGCCAGCAGCCAAGATTCGGCGGTTGAGCAGTTCTTC.